This T cell receptor beta chain was observed in a study of cytotoxic CD8 clonotypes in ibrutinib-treated CLL. Background on the study: The response samples were taken once patients had been treated for a median of about 12 months, range 6 to 36.

Profiled with immunoSEQ multiplex PCR; TCRdb holds only in-frame clones, not every one. The repertoire has 150,000 or so clones, 70% to 90% of them found once; the top ten carry about 2%. The V gene lost 4 bases and the J gene lost 4 bases, with 9 bases spanning the gap. This CDR3 comprises 13 residues. CDR1 SGHNT and CDR2 YYREEE come from the germline V gene (reference sequence). This TCR came from a human donor with chronic lymphocytic leukemia. The sequenced sample was PBMCs, obtained after 24 months of ibrutinib treatment. The V gene is TRBV5-4, the J gene TRBJ1-5; no definite D call. CDR3 DNA: TGTGCCAGCAGCCCCGACGGTAATCAGCCCCAGCATTTT. Translation gives CASSPDGNQPQHF.